One sample yielded the 5 T cell receptor beta chains listed below, sequenced in a study of T cell responses to AZD1222 COVID-19 vaccine. Clones were read by immunoSEQ multiplex PCR, and TCRdb kept only the in-frame ones, dropping some. Seen here are approximately 260,000 clones, approximately 95% observed once, and the top ten hold roughly 0.6%. This specimen consisted of peripheral blood, obtained on day 0 of AZD1222 vaccination. Every receptor here comes from an adult in good health.

The gene calls are TRBV24-1 and TRBJ2-7; D gene unclear. Between the trimmed V and J ends, which lost 1 base and 5 bases, there was a span of 5 bases. Germline assignment: CDR1 KGHDR and CDR2 SFDVKD. The CDR3 runs 12 residues. CDR3 in amino acids: CATSDFGDEQYF. The DNA for the CDR3 is TGTGCCACCAGTGATTTCGGAGACGAGCAGTACTTC.

This clone was seen a single time. V is TRBV11-2 and J is TRBJ2-7; no clear D gene. V was trimmed by 8 bases and J by 2 bases, leaving 16 bases between them. This CDR3 contains 14 residues. CDR1 SGHAT and CDR2 FQNNGV come from the germline V gene. The CDR3 region has the DNA TGTGCCAGCGTTGGCCAACTCCCTCCCTACGAGCAGTACTTC. Protein: CASVGQLPPYEQYF.

About this clone: The same CDR3 also results from other DNA sequences found in this sample. This chain uses TRBV2 with TRBJ1-1; D not resolved. The V and J ends lost 3 bases and 2 bases respectively, with 7 bases between them. The CDR3 contains 13 residues. Per the germline V gene, CDR1 is SNHLY and CDR2 is FYNNEI. The CDR3 nucleotides are TGTGCCAGCAGTGAGGAAGTTAACACTGAAGCTTTCTTT. Encoded protein: CASSEEVNTEAFF.

CDR3 nucleotide sequence: TGTGCCAGCAGTCTAGGTGGGGGGAGTACGAGCGGTGGCTACACCTTC. This gives the protein CASSLGGGSTSGGYTF. The chain couples TRBV28 to TRBJ1-2; the D gene is possibly TRBD1 (5 bases). V was pared by 5 bases and J by 7 bases, with 23 bases between. From germline, CDR1 is MDHEN and CDR2 SYDVKM. This CDR3 spans 16 amino acids.

This clone is a singleton in its sample. The genes are TRBV2 and TRBJ2-7; TRBD2 aligns across 12 bases. V lost 1 base and J lost 7; bases outside the gene matches: 5. In germline, CDR1 is SNHLY, CDR2 FYNNEI. CDR3 length: 15 residues. In DNA, the CDR3 is TGTGCCAGCAGTGAAGTAGCTAGCGGGGGGGTGGAGCAGTACTTC. This translates into CASSEVASGGVEQYF.